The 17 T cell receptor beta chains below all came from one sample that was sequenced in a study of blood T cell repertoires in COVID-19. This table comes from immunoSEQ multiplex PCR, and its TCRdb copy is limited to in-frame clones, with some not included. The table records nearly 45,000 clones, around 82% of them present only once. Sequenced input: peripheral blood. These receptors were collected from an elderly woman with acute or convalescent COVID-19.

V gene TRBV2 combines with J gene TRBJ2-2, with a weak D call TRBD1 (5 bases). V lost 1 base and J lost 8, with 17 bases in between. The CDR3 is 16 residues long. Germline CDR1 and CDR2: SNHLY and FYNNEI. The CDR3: CASSEGRRVVDGELFF. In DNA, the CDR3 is TGTGCCAGCAGTGAAGGGCGCAGGGTGGTAGATGGGGAGCTGTTTTTT.

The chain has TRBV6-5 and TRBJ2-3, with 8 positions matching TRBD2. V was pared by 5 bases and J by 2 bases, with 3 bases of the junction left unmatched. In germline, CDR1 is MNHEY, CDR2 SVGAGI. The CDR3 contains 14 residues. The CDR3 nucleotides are TGTGCCAGCAGTCTAGGACTAGCCACAGATACGCAGTATTTT. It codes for CASSLGLATDTQYF.

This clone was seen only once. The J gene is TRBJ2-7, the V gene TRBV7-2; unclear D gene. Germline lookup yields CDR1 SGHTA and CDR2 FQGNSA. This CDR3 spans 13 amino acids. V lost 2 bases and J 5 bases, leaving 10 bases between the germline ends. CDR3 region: CASSLRQFDEQYF. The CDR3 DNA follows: TGTGCCAGCAGCTTACGTCAGTTTGACGAGCAGTACTTC. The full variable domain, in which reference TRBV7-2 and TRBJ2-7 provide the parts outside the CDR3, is GAGVSQSPSNKVTEKGKDVELRCDPISGHTALYWYRQSLGQGLEFLIYFQGNSAPDKSGLPSDRFSAERTGGSVSTLTIQRTQQEDSAVYLCASSLRQFDEQYFGPGTRLTVT.

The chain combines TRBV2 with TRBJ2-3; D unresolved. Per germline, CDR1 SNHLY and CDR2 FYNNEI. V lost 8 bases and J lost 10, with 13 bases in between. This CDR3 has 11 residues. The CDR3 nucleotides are TGTGCCAGCGTCCTCTTAAGCGCGCAGTATTTT. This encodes CASVLLSAQYF.

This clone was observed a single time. CDR3 loop: CASSLLPGQGGNQPQHF. CDR3 nucleotides: TGTGCCAGCAGCCTATTACCCGGACAGGGGGGCAATCAGCCCCAGCATTTT. This chain connects TRBV11-3 to TRBJ1-5, with 10 nucleotides matching TRBD1. This CDR3 is 17 amino acids long. Losses at the gene ends were 5 bases for V and 2 bases for J; bases not matched to a gene: 9. In germline, CDR1 is SGHNT, CDR2 YENEEA.

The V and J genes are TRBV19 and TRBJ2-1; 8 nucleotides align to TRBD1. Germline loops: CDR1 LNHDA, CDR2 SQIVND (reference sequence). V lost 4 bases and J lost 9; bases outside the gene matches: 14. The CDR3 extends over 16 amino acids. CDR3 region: CASSTLETGARGEQFF. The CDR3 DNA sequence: TGTGCCAGTAGTACGCTTGAGACAGGGGCTCGAGGTGAGCAGTTCTTC.

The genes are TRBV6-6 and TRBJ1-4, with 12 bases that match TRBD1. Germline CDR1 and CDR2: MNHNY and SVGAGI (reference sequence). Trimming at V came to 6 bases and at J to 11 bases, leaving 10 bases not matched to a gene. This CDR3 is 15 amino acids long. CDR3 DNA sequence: TGTGCCAGCAGAACCCCCGGGACAGGGGGCGGGAAACTGTTTTTT. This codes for CASRTPGTGGGKLFF.

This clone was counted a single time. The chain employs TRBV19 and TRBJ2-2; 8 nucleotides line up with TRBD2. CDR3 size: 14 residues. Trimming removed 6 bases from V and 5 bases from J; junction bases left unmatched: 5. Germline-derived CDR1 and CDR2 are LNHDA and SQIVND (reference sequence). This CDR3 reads CASRTSGGTGELFF. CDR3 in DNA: TGTGCCAGTAGGACAAGCGGGGGTACCGGGGAGCTGTTTTTT.

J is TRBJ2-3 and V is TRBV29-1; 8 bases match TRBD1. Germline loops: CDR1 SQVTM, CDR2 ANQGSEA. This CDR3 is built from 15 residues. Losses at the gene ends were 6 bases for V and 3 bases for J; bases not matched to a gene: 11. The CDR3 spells CSVGQALGRTDTQYF. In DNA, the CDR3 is TGCAGCGTGGGACAGGCCTTGGGGCGTACAGATACGCAGTATTTT.

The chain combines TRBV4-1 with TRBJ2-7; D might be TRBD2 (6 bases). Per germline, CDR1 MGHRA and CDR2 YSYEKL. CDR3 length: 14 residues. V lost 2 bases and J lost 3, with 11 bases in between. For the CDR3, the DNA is TGCGCCAGCAGCCAATGGGGGGACGACTACGAGCAGTACTTC. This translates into CASSQWGDDYEQYF.

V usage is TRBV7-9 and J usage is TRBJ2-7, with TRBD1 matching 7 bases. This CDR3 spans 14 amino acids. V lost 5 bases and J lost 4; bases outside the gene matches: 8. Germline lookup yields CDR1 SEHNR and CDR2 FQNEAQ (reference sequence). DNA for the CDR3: TGTGCCAGCAGCAGAGAGGGGGCTTTTTACGAGCAGTACTTC. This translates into CASSREGAFYEQYF.

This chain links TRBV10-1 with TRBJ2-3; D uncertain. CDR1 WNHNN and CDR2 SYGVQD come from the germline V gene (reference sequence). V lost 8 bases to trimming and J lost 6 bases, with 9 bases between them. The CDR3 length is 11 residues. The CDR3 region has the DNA TGCGCCAGCCAGGTTGGGGATACGCAGTATTTT. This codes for CASQVGDTQYF.

CDR3 region: CASRQGAKNSPLHF. DNA for the CDR3: TGTGCCAGCAGACAGGGGGCGAAGAATTCACCCCTCCACTTT. The chain is built from TRBV27 and TRBJ1-6; 9 nucleotides align to TRBD1. The germline CDR1 and CDR2 sequences are MNHEY and SMNVEV (reference sequence). There are 14 residues in the CDR3. Trimming cost V 6 bases and J 7 bases; bases outside gene matches: 4.

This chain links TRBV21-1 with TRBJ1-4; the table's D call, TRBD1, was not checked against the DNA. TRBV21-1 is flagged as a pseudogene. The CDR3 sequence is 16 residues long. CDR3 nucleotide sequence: TGTGCCAGAAACCCTCACCGGGACAGGGTTAATGAAAAACTGTTTTTT. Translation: CARNPHRDRVNEKLFF.

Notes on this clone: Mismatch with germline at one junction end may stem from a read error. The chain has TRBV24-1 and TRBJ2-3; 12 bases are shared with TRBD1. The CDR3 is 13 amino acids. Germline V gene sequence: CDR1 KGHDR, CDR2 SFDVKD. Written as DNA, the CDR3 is TGTGCCACCAGTGACCCCGGGACAGGGGGCTTTTACTTT. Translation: CATSDPGTGGFYF.

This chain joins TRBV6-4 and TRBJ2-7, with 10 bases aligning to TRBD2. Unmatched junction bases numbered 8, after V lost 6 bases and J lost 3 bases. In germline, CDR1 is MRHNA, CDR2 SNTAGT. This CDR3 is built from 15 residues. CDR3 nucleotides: TGTGCCAGCAGAGACCGACTAGCGGGCCGCTACGAGCAGTACTTC. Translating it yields CASRDRLAGRYEQYF.

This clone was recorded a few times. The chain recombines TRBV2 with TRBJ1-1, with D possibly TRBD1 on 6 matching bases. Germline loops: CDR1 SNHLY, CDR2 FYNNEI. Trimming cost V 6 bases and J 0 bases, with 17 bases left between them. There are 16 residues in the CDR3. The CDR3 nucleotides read TGTGCCAGCAGGGTAGCAGGGGATTCTATGAACACTGAAGCTTTCTTT. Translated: CASRVAGDSMNTEAFF.